The 32 T cell receptor beta chains reported below all come from one sample, sequenced in a study of blood T cell repertoires in COVID-19. The method was immunoSEQ multiplex PCR; TCRdb's version includes in-frame clones alone and lacks a portion of them. The sample includes more than 150,000 clones, 75% to 90% of them seen just once. The sample was peripheral blood. The receptors derive from a man in his 70s with active or convalescent COVID-19.

This clone was seen more than once but under ten times. The chain links TRBV7-9 to TRBJ1-4; possibly TRBD1 for D (5 bases). Germline V gene data show CDR1 as SEHNR and CDR2 as FQNEAQ (reference sequence). The V end lost 4 bases, the J end lost 4 bases, and 10 bases lay between the germline ends. CDR3 size: 14 residues. The CDR3 here is CASSSRQHNEKLFF. The CDR3, as DNA: TGTGCCAGCAGCTCCCGACAGCATAATGAAAAACTGTTTTTT.

The genes are TRBV11-2 and TRBJ1-4; D not resolved. Trimming pared 1 base from V and 8 bases from J, leaving 8 bases between. Germline CDR1 is SGHAT and CDR2 is FQNNGV. The CDR3 has 13 amino acids. The CDR3 sequence: CASSLVTSEKLFF. CDR3 DNA: TGTGCCAGCAGCTTAGTCACGAGCGAAAAACTGTTTTTT.

The chain links TRBV7-9 to TRBJ2-3; unclear D gene. V shed 3 bases and J shed 0 bases, with 10 bases lying between them. The germline V gene encodes CDR1 SEHNR and CDR2 FQNEAQ (reference sequence). This CDR3 has 15 amino acids. This CDR3 reads CASSLFPPSTDTQYF. Here the CDR3 DNA reads TGTGCCAGCAGCTTGTTTCCCCCTAGCACAGATACGCAGTATTTT.

The rearrangement links TRBV3-1 (or the pseudogene TRBV3-2) to TRBJ1-3; a possible D gene is TRBD1 (5 bases). The V gene's germline CDR1 is LGHDT and CDR2 YNNKEL (reference sequence). This CDR3 spans 16 amino acids. V was shortened by 5 bases and J by 0 bases, with 14 bases between the two germline ends. The CDR3 loop reads CASSGTQGISGNTIYF. CDR3 sequence (DNA): TGTGCCAGCAGCGGGACTCAGGGAATCTCTGGAAACACCATATATTTT.

This clone was detected a few times. The DNA for the CDR3 is TGTGCCAGCAGTATCTCTACTCCGAGTTTCGGCTACACCTTC. Translating gives CASSISTPSFGYTF. The chain couples TRBV28 to TRBJ1-2; D remains unclear. V lost 5 bases and J lost 8, with 18 bases in between. Germline CDR1 MDHEN, CDR2 SYDVKM. The CDR3 sequence is 14 residues long.

The rearrangement joins TRBV7-2 to TRBJ2-2; the match to TRBD1 covers 9 bases. The germline CDR1 and CDR2 sequences are SGHTA and FQGNSA. The length of the CDR3 is 18 residues. The J segment lost 6 bases and the V segment lost 5 bases, leaving 16 bases of the junction unmatched. In DNA, the CDR3 is TGTGCCAGCAGCATATGGAACCGGGACAGGGTTAGCCCCGGGGAGCTGTTTTTT. This translates into CASSIWNRDRVSPGELFF. The full variable domain, in which reference TRBV7-2 and TRBJ2-2 provide the parts outside the CDR3, is GAGVSQSPSNKVTEKGKDVELRCDPISGHTALYWYRQSLGQGLEFLIYFQGNSAPDKSGLPSDRFSAERTGGSVSTLTIQRTQQEDSAVYLCASSIWNRDRVSPGELFFGEGSRLTVL.

The J gene is TRBJ2-2, the V gene TRBV6-5, with a weak D call TRBD2 (5 bases). Trimming removed 6 bases at V and 5 bases at J, with 13 bases between. The germline CDR1 and CDR2 sequences are MNHEY and SVGAGI. The CDR3 covers 14 residues. CDR3 DNA sequence: TGTGCCAGCAGGACGGGGTTGGGGACCGGGGAGCTGTTTTTT. As protein: CASRTGLGTGELFF.

The CDR3 coding sequence is TGTGCCAGCAGCCCGGACAGGGTGAAAAACATTCAGTACTTC. It encodes CASSPDRVKNIQYF. The chain is built from TRBV7-2 and TRBJ2-4, with TRBD1 identical over 8 bases. V lost 5 bases, J lost 4 bases, and 4 bases stayed unmatched. The CDR3 is made up of 14 amino acids. The V gene's germline CDR1 is SGHTA and CDR2 FQGNSA.

This clone appeared once. The V gene is TRBV18, the J gene TRBJ2-6; the match to TRBD1 covers 12 bases. Germline trimming cut 1 base from V and 2 bases from J; bases unmatched to any gene: 6. From germline, CDR1 is KGHSH and CDR2 LQKENI. The CDR3 is 19 amino acids. The CDR3 loop is CASSPLGTGGNPGANVLTF. The CDR3 nucleotides are TGTGCCAGCTCACCACTCGGGACAGGGGGCAATCCTGGGGCCAACGTCCTGACTTTC.

The chain carries TRBV15 and TRBJ1-6, with 9 bases fitting TRBD1. The V gene end was trimmed by 1 base and the J gene end by 7 bases; junction bases not matched to a gene: 5. This CDR3 is 16 amino acids long. Looked up from germline, CDR1 is LNHNV and CDR2 is YYDKDF (reference sequence). This CDR3 reads CATSRAVGTGNSPLHF. Here the CDR3 DNA reads TGTGCCACCAGCAGAGCGGTGGGGACAGGGAATTCACCCCTCCACTTT.

This clone came up once. This chain links TRBV28 with TRBJ1-6, with unresolved D. In germline, CDR1 is MDHEN, CDR2 SYDVKM. V lost 1 base and J lost 3, with 13 bases in between. The length of the CDR3 is 17 residues. CDR3 residues: CASSLSSGLNYNSPLHF. In nucleotides, the CDR3 is TGTGCCAGCAGTTTATCGTCAGGCCTGAACTATAATTCACCCCTCCACTTT. Full variable domain (outside the CDR3, taken from reference TRBV28 and TRBJ1-6): DVKVTQSSRYLVKRTGEKVFLECVQDMDHENMFWYRQDPGLGLRLIYFSYDVKMKEKGDIPEGYSVSREKKERFSLILESASTNQTSMYLCASSLSSGLNYNSPLHFGNGTRLTVT.

This chain uses TRBV4-1 with TRBJ2-4, with a weak D call TRBD2 (7 bases). V gave up 4 bases and J gave up 5 bases, with 21 bases separating them. The germline CDR1 and CDR2 sequences are MGHRA and YSYEKL. The CDR3 is made up of 17 amino acids. The chain's CDR3 is CASSRPREGGLQNIQYF. DNA for the CDR3: TGCGCCAGCAGCCGCCCAAGGGAGGGGGGGCTTCAAAACATTCAGTACTTC.

The count of this clone is one. The V gene is TRBV19, the J gene TRBJ2-3; 11 nucleotides match TRBD1. The CDR3 sequence is 16 residues long. V lost 0 bases and J lost 3; bases outside the gene matches: 2. Germline CDR1 LNHDA, CDR2 SQIVND (reference sequence). The CDR3 here is CASSIEGDRGTDTQYF. CDR3 bases: TGTGCCAGTAGTATAGAAGGGGACAGGGGGACAGATACGCAGTATTTT.

The V call is TRBV9, the J call TRBJ2-1; 9 bases align to TRBD2. CDR1 and CDR2 from the germline V gene are SGDLS and YYNGEE. The CDR3 is 16 amino acids. Trimming removed 3 bases from V and 2 bases from J; junction bases left unmatched: 6. The CDR3 sequence: CASSEGVAGAYNEQFF. The CDR3 coding sequence is TGTGCCAGCAGCGAGGGGGTAGCGGGAGCCTACAATGAGCAGTTCTTC.

V is TRBV14 and J is TRBJ1-2; unclear D gene. The V gene lost 4 bases and the J gene lost 5 bases, with 11 bases spanning the gap. There are 13 residues in the CDR3. Germline V gene data show CDR1 as SGHDN and CDR2 as FVKESK. The CDR3 loop is CASSPSPRYGYTF. For the CDR3, the DNA is TGTGCCAGCAGCCCTTCCCCACGGTATGGCTACACCTTC.

The gene calls are TRBV29-1 and TRBJ2-4, with D possibly TRBD1 on 6 matching bases. Germline-derived CDR1 and CDR2 are SQVTM and ANQGSEA. V lost 5 bases and J 1 base, leaving 6 bases between the germline ends. The CDR3 runs 12 residues. The chain's CDR3 is CSVQGAKNIQYF. CDR3 DNA sequence: TGCAGCGTTCAGGGGGCCAAAAACATTCAGTACTTC.

The chain recombines TRBV19 with TRBJ1-5; TRBD1 is a possible D gene (5 bases). V lost 3 bases and J 5 bases, leaving 17 bases between the germline ends. Germline V gene sequence: CDR1 LNHDA, CDR2 SQIVND (reference sequence). The CDR3 covers 16 residues. In nucleotides, the CDR3 is TGTGCCAGTAGTATCCGGAGGGGCCAGGGCCATCAGCCCCAGCATTTT. This codes for CASSIRRGQGHQPQHF.

This chain links TRBV7-9 with TRBJ2-7, with 9 bases that match TRBD2. The germline V gene encodes CDR1 SEHNR and CDR2 FQNEAQ (reference sequence). Germline trimming cut 3 bases from V and 3 bases from J; bases unmatched to any gene: 3. CDR3 length: 14 residues. The CDR3 nucleotides read TGTGCCAGCAGCTTTCAGCGGGAGGACTACGAGCAGTACTTC. This codes for CASSFQREDYEQYF.

CDR3: CASKSGSRETQYF. CDR3 nucleotides: TGTGCCAGCAAGAGCGGGAGTAGGGAGACCCAGTACTTC. This chain connects TRBV28 to TRBJ2-5; TRBD2 matches 8 bases. The ends lost 7 bases at V and 5 bases at J; junction bases unmatched: 6. Germline V CDR1 and CDR2: MDHEN, SYDVKM. This CDR3 is 13 amino acids long. Full variable domain (missing parts from reference TRBV28 and TRBJ2-5): DVKVTQSSRYLVKRTGEKVFLECVQDMDHENMFWYRQDPGLGLRLIYFSYDVKMKEKGDIPEGYSVSREKKERFSLILESASTNQTSMYLCASKSGSRETQYFGPGTRLLVL.

This rearrangement joins TRBV7-9 to TRBJ2-5, with 8 positions matching TRBD1. The germline gives CDR1 SEHNR, CDR2 FQNEAQ (reference sequence). V trimming: 3 bases; J trimming: 2 bases; junction bases outside the gene matches: 11. The CDR3 contains 17 residues. The CDR3 region has the DNA TGTGCCAGCAGCTTTACGCAGGGGGCTTTTACACAAGAGACCCAGTACTTC. Translation gives CASSFTQGAFTQETQYF.

This chain connects TRBV29-1 to TRBJ1-1; 8 bases fit TRBD1. V gave up 4 bases and J gave up 4 bases; unmatched junction bases: 2. Germline loops: CDR1 SQVTM, CDR2 ANQGSEA. The CDR3 is 12 amino acids. CDR3 DNA: TGCAGCGTTGCTGGGACAGGCACTGAAGCTTTCTTT. Its translation: CSVAGTGTEAFF.

This chain uses TRBV7-9 with TRBJ2-7; weak D call: TRBD1 (5 bases). The V end lost 5 bases, the J end lost 5 bases, and 13 bases lay between the germline ends. Germline V gene sequence: CDR1 SEHNR, CDR2 FQNEAQ (reference sequence). The CDR3 consists of 13 residues. The CDR3 region is CASSPDARDEQYF. Here the CDR3 DNA reads TGTGCCAGCAGCCCAGATGCCAGGGACGAGCAGTACTTC.

The chain has TRBV9 and TRBJ1-6; 9 bases match TRBD1. With 3 bases clipped from V and 7 bases from J, the junction kept 5 bases outside the gene matches. Looked up from germline, CDR1 is SGDLS and CDR2 is YYNGEE. This CDR3 is built from 15 residues. CDR3 coding DNA: TGTGCCAGCAGCGCCGCCGGGACAGGGAATTCACCCCTCCACTTT. Amino acid sequence: CASSAAGTGNSPLHF.

This chain connects TRBV3-1 (or the pseudogene TRBV3-2) to TRBJ1-4; a weak D match, TRBD1 (5 bases). CDR1 is LGHDT and CDR2 is YNNKEL in the germline V gene (reference sequence). Between the trimmed V and J ends, which lost 4 bases and 13 bases, there was a span of 13 bases. The CDR3 runs to 12 residues. CDR3 sequence (DNA): TGTGCCAGCAGCCCAGGGTTCTTGGGACTGTTTTTT. This encodes CASSPGFLGLFF.

This clone showed up many times. The chain carries TRBV3-1 (or the pseudogene TRBV3-2) and TRBJ2-7; D is unclear. The CDR3 runs 15 residues. Looked up from germline, CDR1 is LGHDT and CDR2 is YNNKEL (reference sequence). V lost 1 base, J lost 5 bases, and 15 bases lay in between. DNA of the CDR3: TGTGCCAGCAGCCAAGGAACTTTAACAGCAAACGAGCAGTACTTC. It codes for CASSQGTLTANEQYF.

This clone has a handful of counts. This sequence joins TRBV5-1 and TRBJ1-1; the D gene is possibly TRBD1 (5 bases). This CDR3 contains 16 residues. The germline gives CDR1 SGHRS, CDR2 YFSETQ. V lost 1 base and J 0 bases, leaving 13 bases between the germline ends. The CDR3 DNA sequence: TGCGCCAGCAGCTTGATCCTATTAGGGGTGAACACTGAAGCTTTCTTT. As protein: CASSLILLGVNTEAFF.

The rearrangement joins TRBV6-1 to TRBJ2-3; D uncertain. The CDR3 covers 15 residues. With 2 bases removed from V and 2 bases from J, the gap between germline ends came to 11 bases. CDR1 and CDR2 (germline): MNHNS, SASEGT. The CDR3 region is CASSETLTTTDTQYF. CDR3 DNA sequence: TGTGCCAGCAGTGAAACCCTTACTACCACAGATACGCAGTATTTT.

The chain is built from TRBV12-5 and TRBJ2-5; TRBD2 might be the D (6 bases). Deletions cut 8 bases from V and 5 bases from J, with 12 bases between. The V gene's germline CDR1 is LGHNT and CDR2 FRNRAP. The CDR3 totals 12 residues. The DNA for the CDR3 is TGTGCTAGTCTAGTAGCGGCGGAGACCCAGTACTTC. Protein product: CASLVAAETQYF.

The CDR3 sequence: CAITRGIADTQYF. Here the CDR3 DNA reads TGTGCCATCACAAGGGGGATCGCAGATACGCAGTATTTT. The V and J genes are TRBV10-3 and TRBJ2-3; D possibly corresponds to TRBD1 (6 bases). This CDR3 spans 13 amino acids. Germline V gene sequence: CDR1 ENHRY, CDR2 SYGVKD. V lost 7 bases and J 4 bases, leaving 12 bases between the germline ends.

The V gene is TRBV3-1 (or the pseudogene TRBV3-2), the J gene TRBJ2-7; 8 nucleotides agree with TRBD2. CDR3 length: 16 residues. Per the germline V gene, CDR1 is LGHDT and CDR2 is YNNKEL (reference sequence). V was pared by 1 base and J by 3 bases, with 8 bases of the junction left unmatched. The CDR3 nucleotides read TGTGCCAGCAGCCAAGTTTTAACTAGCGGACTCTACGAGCAGTACTTC. Its protein product is CASSQVLTSGLYEQYF.

This clone turned up a few times. The V and J genes are TRBV18 and TRBJ1-2; the match to TRBD1 covers 7 bases. V dropped 3 bases and J dropped 1; count of bases not matched to a gene: 8. The CDR3 has 16 amino acids. Per the germline V gene, CDR1 is KGHSH and CDR2 is LQKENI. The CDR3 spells CASSPFGTDLNYGYTF. In nucleotides, the CDR3 is TGTGCCAGCTCACCTTTCGGGACAGACCTTAACTATGGCTACACCTTC. The whole variable domain, remainder taken from reference TRBV18 and TRBJ1-2, is NAGVMQNPRHLVRRRGQEARLRCSPMKGHSHVYWYRQLPEEGLKFMVYLQKENIIDESGMPKERFSAEFPKEGPSILRIQQVVRGDSAAYFCASSPFGTDLNYGYTFGSGTRLTVV.

This clone was detected only once. CDR3 DNA: TGCAGCGCCGGGGCGGGACAGGTGGGCAACGAGCAGTACTTC. It translates to CSAGAGQVGNEQYF. V usage is TRBV29-1 and J usage is TRBJ2-7, with TRBD1 matching 8 bases. Germline CDR1 and CDR2: SQVTM and ANQGSEA. The CDR3 runs to 14 residues. Trimming cost V 7 bases and J 5 bases; bases outside gene matches: 13.